This T cell receptor beta chain is from a study of blood T cell repertoires in COVID-19. This CDR3 is 19 amino acids long. CDR1 is SEHNR and CDR2 is FQNEAQ in the germline V gene (reference sequence). V dropped 5 bases and J dropped 4; count of bases not matched to a gene: 16. In the original workflow: By means of reference gene primer amplification, nucleated cell counts were estimated. Only in-frame clones appear in the TCRdb table, and some are missing; sequencing was by immunoSEQ multiplex PCR. That table is the source of V, J and clone size, and D and trimming were worked out from the DNA. The sample carries fewer than 65,000 clones, roughly 90% recorded once.

This receptor was identified in a woman over 75 with acute or convalescent COVID-19. The rearrangement joins TRBV7-9 to TRBJ2-1; 11 nucleotides align to TRBD1. The sample consisted of peripheral blood. CDR3 DNA sequence: TGTGCCAGCAGCCCCCGGACAGGGGGCGCCGGGGTGGGTTACAATGAGCAGTTCTTC. Amino acid sequence: CASSPRTGGAGVGYNEQFF.